The 27 T cell receptor beta chains reported below all come from one sample, sequenced in a study of T cells in Graves' hyperthyroidism and ophthalmopathy. Amplified regions were TCR beta CDR3 sequences from RNA transcripts. Carried out on the TCR CDR3, a first-round RT-PCR used the HTBI primer set. A single record per CDR3 protein comes from TCRdb applying MiXCR to the multiplex PCR reads. The sample includes around 570,000 distinct CDR3 sequences, just under 20% of them seen just once. Sequenced: blood. Receptors originate from a man between 35 and 55 years old with Graves' ophthalmopathy.

This clonotype was counted only a few times. The chain carries TRBV27 and TRBJ2-7; D may correspond to TRBD1 or TRBD2 (5 bases each). The CDR3 is made up of 13 amino acids. In germline, CDR1 is MNHEY, CDR2 SMNVEV (reference sequence). V lost 7 bases and J lost 2, with 12 bases in between. CDR3 sequence (DNA): TGTGCCAGCACCTCGGGACCGACCTACGAGCAGTACTTC. It specifies CASTSGPTYEQYF.

This clonotype was counted only a few times. V usage is TRBV3-1 and J usage is TRBJ1-1; D unresolved. The CDR3 extends over 14 amino acids. CDR1 and CDR2 (germline): LGHDT, YNNKEL (reference sequence). Trimming pared 4 bases from V and 5 bases from J, leaving 14 bases between. CDR3 sequence reads: CASSPSSLRTEAFF. CDR3 sequence (DNA): TGTGCCAGCAGCCCTTCGTCCTTAAGAACTGAAGCTTTCTTT.

This clonotype has a handful of counts. This chain connects TRBV20-1 to TRBJ2-2; 7 bases map to TRBD1. The length of the CDR3 is 14 residues. Per the germline V gene, CDR1 is DFQATT and CDR2 is SNEGSKA (reference sequence). The trim removed 7 bases at V and 4 bases at J, leaving 9 bases unmatched. Here the CDR3 reads CSVFKQGITGELFF. CDR3 nucleotides: TGCAGTGTATTCAAACAGGGGATCACCGGGGAGCTGTTTTTT.

The J gene is TRBJ2-3, the V gene TRBV7-9; D is tentatively TRBD1 or TRBD2 (5 bases each). The germline CDR1 and CDR2 sequences are SEHNR and FQNEAQ (reference sequence). The V end lost 9 bases, the J end lost 2 bases, and 18 bases lay between the germline ends. The CDR3 sequence is 15 residues long. CDR3 sequence (DNA): TGTGCCAGTGAAGCCGATGGGACGCCCACAGATACGCAGTATTTT. Protein: CASEADGTPTDTQYF. Combining the CDR3 with reference TRBV7-9 and TRBJ2-3 gives the whole variable domain DTGVSQNPRHKITKRGQNVTFRCDPISEHNRLYWYRQTLGQGPEFLTYFQNEAQLEKSRLLSDRFSAERPKGSFSTLEIQRTEQGDSAMYLCASEADGTPTDTQYFGPGTRLTVL.

V usage is TRBV20-1 and J usage is TRBJ2-7; tentative D call: TRBD2 (6 bases). Per the germline V gene, CDR1 is DFQATT and CDR2 is SNEGSKA (reference sequence). Trimming took off 3 bases at V and 5 bases at J, with 11 bases between the two ends. This CDR3 is built from 12 residues. Here the CDR3 reads CSASGSSNEQYF. The CDR3 bases are TGCAGTGCTAGCGGGAGTAGCAACGAGCAGTACTTC.

The chain has TRBV12-3 or TRBV12-4 and TRBJ2-3; 9 bases match TRBD2. This CDR3 region has 16 residues. V was pared by 4 bases and J by 4 bases, with 9 bases of the junction left unmatched. The chain's CDR3 is CASSSTFGGGADTQYF. The CDR3, as DNA: TGTGCCAGCAGTTCAACCTTCGGCGGGGGGGCAGATACGCAGTATTTT.

The CDR3 loop is CASSGVDRSSYEQYF. The CDR3, as DNA: TGTGCCAGCAGTGGGGTGGACAGATCCTCCTACGAGCAGTACTTC. The chain is built from TRBV6-2 or TRBV6-3 and TRBJ2-7, with a tentative D call TRBD1 (6 bases). The CDR3 is 15 amino acids. Trimming cost V 5 bases and J 0 bases, with 14 bases left between them. Per germline, CDR1 MNHEY and CDR2 SVGEGT.

The V gene is TRBV9, the J gene TRBJ2-1; the match to TRBD2 covers 9 bases. Germline trimming cut 4 bases from V and 0 bases from J; bases unmatched to any gene: 8. This CDR3 has 17 amino acids. CDR1 is SGDLS and CDR2 is YYNGEE in the germline V gene. CDR3 loop: CASSPRLADSSYNEQFF. The CDR3 nucleotides are TGTGCCAGCAGCCCGCGACTAGCGGACTCCTCCTACAATGAGCAGTTCTTC.

This clonotype was detected many times. The V call is TRBV27, the J call TRBJ2-7, with D possibly matching TRBD1 (6 bases). Trimming cost V 3 bases and J 5 bases, with 20 bases left between them. This CDR3 is built from 16 residues. In germline, CDR1 is MNHEY, CDR2 SMNVEV (reference sequence). The CDR3 DNA sequence: TGTGCCAGCAGTTTCGGGCTGGACAGCTTGGAGGACGAGCAGTACTTC. Its translation: CASSFGLDSLEDEQYF.

On this clonotype: One base away lies a much larger clone, so this may be a sequencing read error. The chain couples TRBV11-3 to TRBJ2-1; TRBD2 agrees at 14 bases. CDR1 is SGHNT and CDR2 is YENEEA in the germline V gene. This CDR3 has 17 residues. CDR3 amino acids: CAGSPTGTSGRGHEQFF. For the CDR3, the DNA is TGTGCCGGCAGCCCTACCGGGACTAGCGGGAGAGGGCATGAGCAGTTCTTC.

This clonotype was seen a few times. The V and J genes are TRBV5-1 and TRBJ1-4, with 7 bases identical to TRBD1. The CDR3 is made up of 15 amino acids. Germline loops: CDR1 SGHRS, CDR2 YFSETQ. J was trimmed by 4 bases and V by 7 bases; bases with no gene match: 10. CDR3 loop: CASHRGPAGNEKLFF. CDR3 DNA: TGCGCCAGCCACAGGGGTCCGGCGGGTAATGAAAAACTGTTTTTT.

This clonotype was observed many times. The chain couples TRBV10-3 to TRBJ2-3; D might be TRBD1 or TRBD2, each matching 5 bases. Germline CDR1 reads ENHRY; CDR2 reads SYGVKD. The CDR3 extends over 13 amino acids. Trimming pared 10 bases from V and 2 bases from J, leaving 13 bases between. The CDR3 sequence: CATRDGNTDTQYF. CDR3 bases: TGTGCCACCCGGGACGGAAACACAGATACGCAGTATTTT.

This clonotype has more than one count but fewer than ten. V is TRBV19 and J is TRBJ1-3; no clear D gene. This CDR3 contains 17 residues. Germline V gene data show CDR1 as LNHDA and CDR2 as SQIVND (reference sequence). V was trimmed by 2 bases and J by 0 bases, leaving 14 bases between them. CDR3 in amino acids: CASSIPQPRRSGNTIYF. The CDR3, as DNA: TGTGCCAGTAGTATACCACAGCCGCGCCGCTCTGGAAACACCATATATTTT.

This clonotype was detected only a few times. The genes are TRBV28 and TRBJ1-5, with D possibly being TRBD1 (5 bases). The CDR3 spans 13 residues. Germline CDR1 MDHEN, CDR2 SYDVKM. V lost 10 bases, J lost 10 bases, and 20 bases lay in between. The CDR3, as DNA: TGTGCCACCCGGGACGGGGTGGGGTCACCCCAGCATTTT. Translating it yields CATRDGVGSPQHF.

The sample holds a few counts of this clonotype. This rearrangement joins TRBV20-1 to TRBJ2-7; TRBD1 is a possible D gene (5 bases). The CDR3 has 14 amino acids. The germline CDR1 and CDR2 sequences are DFQATT and SNEGSKA (reference sequence). The V and J ends lost 0 bases and 2 bases respectively, with 11 bases between them. CDR3 sequence: CSARDPWGAYEQYF. The CDR3 nucleotides are TGCAGTGCTAGAGATCCGTGGGGCGCCTACGAGCAGTACTTC.

The rearrangement joins TRBV30 to TRBJ2-7; 7 bases align to TRBD1. The CDR3 spans 17 residues. CDR1 and CDR2 from the germline V gene are GTSNPN and SVGIG (reference sequence). Trimming removed 5 bases from V and 5 bases from J; junction bases left unmatched: 21. CDR3 amino acids: CAWESNSGRGYSHEQYF. The CDR3 bases are TGTGCCTGGGAGTCGAATTCGGGCAGGGGGTATTCCCACGAGCAGTACTTC.

V and J are TRBV5-5 and TRBJ1-1; D not resolved. The CDR3 spans 12 residues. V was pared by 0 bases and J by 6 bases, with 6 bases between. Germline lookup yields CDR1 SGHKS and CDR2 YYEKEE (reference sequence). CDR3 DNA sequence: TGTGCCAGCAGCTTGGTATTCCCTGAAGCTTTCTTT. Amino acid sequence: CASSLVFPEAFF.

Remarks on this clonotype: At one of its ends the junction is not consistent with the germline gene, which may arise from a read error. This rearrangement joins TRBV19 to TRBJ1-5; unclear D gene. From germline, CDR1 is LNHDA and CDR2 SQIVND (reference sequence). The CDR3 runs 14 residues. CDR3 DNA sequence: TGTGGCAGTAGTCCGGAGTGGGAGCGTCAGCCCCAGCATTTT. Translated: CGSSPEWERQPQHF. The full variable domain, completed using reference TRBV19 and TRBJ1-5, is DGGITQSPKYLFRKEGQNVTLSCEQNLNHDAMYWYRQDPGQGLRLIYYSQIVNDFQKGDIAEGYSVSREKKESFPLTVTSAQKNPTAFYLCGSSPEWERQPQHFGDGTRLSIL.

Points on this clonotype: Since a much larger clone is just one base distant, this may be a read error. The CDR3 DNA follows: TGTGCCAGCAGTTTAGTGGCGACAGGGCGTTTAGGTGGCTACACCTTC. It encodes CASSLVATGRLGGYTF. V gene TRBV28 combines with J gene TRBJ1-2; 7 bases fit TRBD1. V gave up 2 bases and J gave up 7 bases; unmatched junction bases: 13. Per germline, CDR1 MDHEN and CDR2 SYDVKM. The CDR3 sequence is 16 residues long.

For this clonotype: One end of the junction fails to match germline, which may point to a read error. The chain is built from TRBV5-1 and TRBJ2-1; D gene unclear. Germline-derived CDR1 and CDR2 are SGHRS and YFSETQ. This CDR3 comprises 15 residues. Here the CDR3 reads CASSLAGYSHNEQFF. In DNA form, the CDR3 reads TGCGCCAGCAGCTTGGCCGGGTACTCCCACAATGAGCAGTTCTTC.

There are a few counts of this clonotype. The chain has TRBV6-1 and TRBJ1-6; 7 positions match TRBD1. The CDR3 covers 15 residues. After removal of 8 bases from V and 1 base from J, the junction contained 5 bases not matched to a gene. In germline, CDR1 is MNHNS, CDR2 SASEGT. The CDR3 DNA reads TGTGCCAGCTTCGACAGGGCGTCCTATAATTCACCCCTCCACTTT. It encodes CASFDRASYNSPLHF.

V usage is TRBV11-2 and J usage is TRBJ2-2; 11 positions match TRBD1. With V trimmed by 6 bases and J by 7 bases, 10 bases remained unmatched. Germline lookup yields CDR1 SGHAT and CDR2 FQNNGV. This CDR3 comprises 16 residues. The CDR3 spells CASSSDRGLPDGELFF. The CDR3 bases are TGTGCCAGCAGTTCGGACAGGGGGCTTCCCGACGGGGAGCTGTTTTTT.

The rearrangement links TRBV7-9 to TRBJ1-1, with D possibly matching TRBD1 (5 bases). Trimming took 7 bases from V and 4 from J, leaving 16 bases between them. Germline V lookup: CDR1 SEHNR, CDR2 FQNEAQ (reference sequence). CDR3 length equals 14 residues. The CDR3 sequence: CASTPAGGLTEAFF. CDR3 coding DNA: TGTGCCAGCACCCCAGCCGGGGGTCTCACTGAAGCTTTCTTT.

V usage is TRBV19 and J usage is TRBJ1-2; possibly TRBD1 for D (5 bases). Germline V CDR1 and CDR2: LNHDA, SQIVND (reference sequence). The CDR3 has 15 residues. V was trimmed by 2 bases and J by 6 bases, leaving 16 bases between them. The CDR3: CASSINGGVKNGYTF. As DNA, the CDR3 is TGTGCCAGTAGTATAAACGGAGGGGTTAAGAATGGCTACACCTTC.

As to this clonotype: This could be a read error, since a much larger clone is one nucleotide away. The genes are TRBV12-3 or TRBV12-4 and TRBJ2-1; maybe TRBD2 (5 bases). This CDR3 is built from 14 residues. CDR3 in amino acids: CASSLGLAFNGQFF. CDR3 DNA: TGTGCCAGCAGTTTAGGTCTAGCATTCAATGGGCAGTTCTTC.

This clonotype was detected ten times or more. The rearrangement joins TRBV12-3 or TRBV12-4 to TRBJ1-5; no clear D. The V and J ends lost 1 base and 9 bases respectively, with 16 bases between them. This CDR3 has 15 amino acids. The CDR3 DNA is TGTGCCAGCAGTTTAGTTGGAGCTAACCTGTCGCCCCAGCATTTT. Amino acid sequence: CASSLVGANLSPQHF.

This chain joins TRBV18 and TRBJ1-1, with D possibly matching TRBD1 (5 bases). This CDR3 is built from 15 residues. V lost 3 bases, J lost 0 bases, and 11 bases lay in between. The germline V gene has CDR1 KGHSH and CDR2 LQKENI. The CDR3 sequence is CASSPLQEMNTEAFF. CDR3 nucleotides: TGTGCCAGCTCACCCTTACAGGAAATGAACACTGAAGCTTTCTTT. Supplemented by reference TRBV18 and TRBJ1-1, the full variable domain reads NAGVMQNPRHLVRRRGQEARLRCSPMKGHSHVYWYRQLPEEGLKFMVYLQKENIIDESGMPKERFSAEFPKEGPSILRIQQVVRGDSAAYFCASSPLQEMNTEAFFGQGTRLTVV.